This T cell receptor (beta chain) came from a study of T cell responses to AZD1222 COVID-19 vaccine. Study-wide results and caveats: Just six AZD1222 recipients were seropositive at baseline.

This CDR3 has 15 residues. Trimming removed 2 bases at V and 7 bases at J, with 14 bases between. CDR1 and CDR2 from the germline V gene are SEHNR and FQNEAQ (reference sequence). Sequencing was performed with immunoSEQ multiplex PCR; in TCRdb, only in-frame clones are kept and a portion is missing. Among about 160,000 clones listed, under 95% were seen once. Turning to this clone: What it binds is not known.

The rearrangement uses TRBV7-9 and TRBJ2-2; D is possibly TRBD2 (5 bases). The specimen was peripheral blood, collected 28 days after the second AZD1222 dose. The clonotype was recovered from an adult who received the AZD1222 COVID-19 vaccine. The CDR3 reads CASSLRRVFNGELFF. The CDR3 DNA sequence: TGTGCCAGCAGCTTAAGGCGGGTTTTCAACGGGGAGCTGTTTTTT.